The T cell receptor beta chain under discussion was sequenced for a study of identical twins. As to this clonotype: Its cognate antigen is unknown.

In TCRdb, the 5' RACE reads were re-called with MiXCR into one record per CDR3 protein. Of some 1,700,000 distinct CDR3 sequences in the sample, less than 35% were seen once. V lost 2 bases to trimming and J lost 8 bases; unmatched junction nucleotides: 12. The CDR3 spans 17 residues. Germline CDR1 is SGHKS and CDR2 is YYEKEE (reference sequence). Regarding the study as a whole: Within monozygotic twins, out-of-frame TCR alpha sharing was underestimated by the models.

Sequencing was done on a sample of cord blood. The TCR originated in a newborn girl in good health. The chain uses TRBV5-5 and TRBJ2-1; 11 positions agree with TRBD2. The CDR3 DNA sequence: TGTGCCAGCAGCTTAACGGGACTAGCGGCCTGGGGGGATGAGCAGTTCTTC. Encoded protein: CASSLTGLAAWGDEQFF.